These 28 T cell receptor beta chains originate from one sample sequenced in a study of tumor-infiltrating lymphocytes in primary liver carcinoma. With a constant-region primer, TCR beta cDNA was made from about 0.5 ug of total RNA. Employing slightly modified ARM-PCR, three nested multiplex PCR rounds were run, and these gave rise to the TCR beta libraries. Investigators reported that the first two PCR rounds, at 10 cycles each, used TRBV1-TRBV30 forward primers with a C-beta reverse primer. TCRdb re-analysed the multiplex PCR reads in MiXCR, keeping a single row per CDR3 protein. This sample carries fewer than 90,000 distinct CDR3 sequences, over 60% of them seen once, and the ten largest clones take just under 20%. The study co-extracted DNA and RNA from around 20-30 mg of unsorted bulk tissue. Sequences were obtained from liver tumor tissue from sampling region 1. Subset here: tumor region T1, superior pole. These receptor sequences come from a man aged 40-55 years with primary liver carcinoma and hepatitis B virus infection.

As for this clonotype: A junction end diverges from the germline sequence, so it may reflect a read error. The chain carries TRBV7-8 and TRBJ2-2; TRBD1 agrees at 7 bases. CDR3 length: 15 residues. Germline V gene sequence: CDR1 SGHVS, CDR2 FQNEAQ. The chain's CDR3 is CASSPGTVNTGELSF. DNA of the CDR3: TGTGCCAGCAGCCCAGGGACAGTAAACACCGGGGAGCTGTCTTTT.

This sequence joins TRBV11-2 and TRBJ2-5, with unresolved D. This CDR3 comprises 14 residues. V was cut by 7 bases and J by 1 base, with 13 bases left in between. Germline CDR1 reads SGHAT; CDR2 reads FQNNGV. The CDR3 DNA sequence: TGTGCCAGCAACCGCAGGCACAGCCAAGAGACCCAGTACTTC. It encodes CASNRRHSQETQYF.

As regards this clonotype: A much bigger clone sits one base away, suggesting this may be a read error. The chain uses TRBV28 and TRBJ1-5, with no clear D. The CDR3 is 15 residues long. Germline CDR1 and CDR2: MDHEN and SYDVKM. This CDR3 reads CASSLLGRRDQSQHF. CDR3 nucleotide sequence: TGTGCCAGCAGTTTATTGGGGAGGCGGGATCAGTCCCAGCATTTT.

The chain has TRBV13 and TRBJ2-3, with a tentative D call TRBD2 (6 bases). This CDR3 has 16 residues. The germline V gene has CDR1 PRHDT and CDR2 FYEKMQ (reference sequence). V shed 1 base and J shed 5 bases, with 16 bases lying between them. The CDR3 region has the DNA TGTGCCAGCAGCTTAGACTGGAGGGCTGGGGGAGATACGCAGTATTTT. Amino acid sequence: CASSLDWRAGGDTQYF. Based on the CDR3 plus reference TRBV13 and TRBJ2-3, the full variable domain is AAGVIQSPRHLIKEKRETATLKCYPIPRHDTVYWYQQGPGQDPQFLISFYEKMQSDKGSIPDRFSAQQFSDYHSELNMSSLELGDSALYFCASSLDWRAGGDTQYFGPGTRLTVL.

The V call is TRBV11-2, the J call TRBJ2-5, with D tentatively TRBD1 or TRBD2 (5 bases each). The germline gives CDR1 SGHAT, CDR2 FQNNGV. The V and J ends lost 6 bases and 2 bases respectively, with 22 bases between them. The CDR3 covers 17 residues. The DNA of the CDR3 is TGTGCCAGCAGTTTAATCAGTGGGGGTAGTCGGCAAGAGACCCAGTACTTC. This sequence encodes CASSLISGGSRQETQYF.

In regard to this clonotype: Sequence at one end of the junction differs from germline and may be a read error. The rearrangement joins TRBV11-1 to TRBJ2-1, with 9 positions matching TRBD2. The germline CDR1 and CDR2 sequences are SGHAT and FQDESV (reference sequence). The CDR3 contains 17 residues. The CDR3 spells CVSSLGLAGEVGKEQFF. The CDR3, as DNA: TGTGTCAGCAGCCTGGGACTAGCAGGAGAAGTTGGCAAAGAGCAGTTCTTC.

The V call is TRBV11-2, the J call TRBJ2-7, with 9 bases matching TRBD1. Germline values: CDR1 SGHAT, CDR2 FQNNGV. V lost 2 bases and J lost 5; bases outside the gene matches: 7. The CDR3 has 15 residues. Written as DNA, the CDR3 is TGTGCCAGCAGCTTACAATGGACAGGGGAGAACGAGCAGTACTTC. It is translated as CASSLQWTGENEQYF.

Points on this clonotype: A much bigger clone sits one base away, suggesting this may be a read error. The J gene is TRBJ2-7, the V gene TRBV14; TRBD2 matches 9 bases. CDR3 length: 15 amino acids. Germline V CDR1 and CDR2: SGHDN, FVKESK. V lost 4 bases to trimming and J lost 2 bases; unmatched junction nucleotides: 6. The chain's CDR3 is CASSLASGVAYEQYF. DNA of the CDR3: TGTGCCAGCAGCCTAGCTAGCGGGGTTGCCTACGAGCAGTACTTC.

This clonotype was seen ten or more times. This CDR3 reads CASSEVRSGLTGGGYTF. The CDR3 bases are TGTGCCAGCAGTGAAGTGCGGTCGGGACTTACCGGCGGGGGCTACACCTTC. The J gene is TRBJ1-2, the V gene TRBV6-1; D is perhaps TRBD1 (5 bases). Per germline, CDR1 MNHNS and CDR2 SASEGT. The V and J ends lost 1 base and 8 bases respectively, with 23 bases between them. This CDR3 region has 17 residues.

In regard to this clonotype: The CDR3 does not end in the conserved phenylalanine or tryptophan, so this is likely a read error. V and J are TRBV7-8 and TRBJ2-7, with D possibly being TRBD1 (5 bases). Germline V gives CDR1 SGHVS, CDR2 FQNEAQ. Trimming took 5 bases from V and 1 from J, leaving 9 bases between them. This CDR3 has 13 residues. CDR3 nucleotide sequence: TGTGCCAGCAGCCTGTCAGGGTCCTACGAGCAGTACTTA. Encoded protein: CASSLSGSYEQYL.

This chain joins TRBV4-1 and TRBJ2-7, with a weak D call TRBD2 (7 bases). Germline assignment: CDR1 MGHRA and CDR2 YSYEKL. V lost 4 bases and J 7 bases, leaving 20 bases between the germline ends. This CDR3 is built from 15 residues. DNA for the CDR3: TGCGCCAGCAGCCGGTCGTTAGGGGGGGTTGATGAGCAGTACTTC. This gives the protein CASSRSLGGVDEQYF.

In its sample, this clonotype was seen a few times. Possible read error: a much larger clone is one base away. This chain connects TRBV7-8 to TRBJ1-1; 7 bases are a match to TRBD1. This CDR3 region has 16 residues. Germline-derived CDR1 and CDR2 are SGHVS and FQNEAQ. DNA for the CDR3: TGTGCCAGCAGCCCACGAGCAGGGGGAATGAACGCTGAAGCTTTCTTT. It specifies CASSPRAGGMNAEAFF.

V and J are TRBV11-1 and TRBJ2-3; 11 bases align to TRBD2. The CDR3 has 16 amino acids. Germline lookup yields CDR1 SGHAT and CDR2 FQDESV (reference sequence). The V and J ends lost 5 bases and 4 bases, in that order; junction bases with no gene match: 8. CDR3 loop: CASSKGLAVNADTQYF. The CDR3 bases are TGTGCCAGCAGCAAGGGACTAGCGGTTAATGCAGATACGCAGTATTTT.

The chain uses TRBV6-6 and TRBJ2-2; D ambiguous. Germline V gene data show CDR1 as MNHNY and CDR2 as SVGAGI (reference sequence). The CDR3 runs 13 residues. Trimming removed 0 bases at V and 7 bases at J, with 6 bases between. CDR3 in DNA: TGTGCCAGCAGTTACTCGGTGGGCGGGGAGCTGTTTTTT. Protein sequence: CASSYSVGGELFF.

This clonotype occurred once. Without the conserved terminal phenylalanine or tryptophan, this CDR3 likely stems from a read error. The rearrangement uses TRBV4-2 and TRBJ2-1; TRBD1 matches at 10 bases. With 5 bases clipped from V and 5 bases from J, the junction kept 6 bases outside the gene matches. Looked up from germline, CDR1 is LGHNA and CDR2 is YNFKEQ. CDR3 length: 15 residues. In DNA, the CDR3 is TGTGCCAGCAGCTCGCGGACAGGGGGGAACAATGAGCAGTTCTTA. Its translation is CASSSRTGGNNEQFL.

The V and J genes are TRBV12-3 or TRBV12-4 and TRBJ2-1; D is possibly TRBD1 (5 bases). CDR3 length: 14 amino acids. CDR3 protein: CDSTTGQKGYEQFF. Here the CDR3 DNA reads TGTGACAGTACTACAGGTCAGAAGGGCTATGAGCAGTTCTTC.

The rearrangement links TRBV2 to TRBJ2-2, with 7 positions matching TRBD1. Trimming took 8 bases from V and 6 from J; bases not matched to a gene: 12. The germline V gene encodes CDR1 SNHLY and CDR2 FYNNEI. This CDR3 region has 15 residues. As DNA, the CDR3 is TGTGCCAGCGGTTACGACAGGGTTAACGCCGGGGAGCTGTTTTTT. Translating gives CASGYDRVNAGELFF. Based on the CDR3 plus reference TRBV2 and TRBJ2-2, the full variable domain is EPEVTQTPSHQVTQMGQEVILRCVPISNHLYFYWYRQILGQKVEFLVSFYNNEISEKSEIFDDQFSVERPDGSNFTLKIRSTKLEDSAMYFCASGYDRVNAGELFFGEGSRLTVL.

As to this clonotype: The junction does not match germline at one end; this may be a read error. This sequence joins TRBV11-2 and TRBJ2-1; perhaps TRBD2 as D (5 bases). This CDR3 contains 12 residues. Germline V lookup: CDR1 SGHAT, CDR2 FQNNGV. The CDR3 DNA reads TGTGTCAGCAGCTTAGTCGGGAATGAGTGGTTCTTC. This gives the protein CVSSLVGNEWFF.

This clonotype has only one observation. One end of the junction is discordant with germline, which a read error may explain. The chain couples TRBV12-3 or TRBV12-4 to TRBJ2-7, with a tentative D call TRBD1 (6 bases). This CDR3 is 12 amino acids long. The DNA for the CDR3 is TGTGTCAGCAGTTCAGGACAGTTCGAGCAGTACTTC. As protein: CVSSSGQFEQYF.

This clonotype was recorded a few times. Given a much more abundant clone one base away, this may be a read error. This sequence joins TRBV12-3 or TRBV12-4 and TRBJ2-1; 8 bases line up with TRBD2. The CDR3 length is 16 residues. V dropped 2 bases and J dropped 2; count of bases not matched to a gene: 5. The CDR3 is CASSLKISGTYNEQFF. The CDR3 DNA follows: TGTGCCAGCAGTTTAAAGATTAGCGGGACCTACAATGAGCAGTTCTTC.

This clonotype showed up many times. CDR3 protein: CAISEQSGNTIYF. In DNA form, the CDR3 reads TGTGCCATCAGTGAACAATCTGGAAACACCATATATTTT. The V and J genes are TRBV10-3 and TRBJ1-3; D unclear. The CDR3 is 13 residues long. CDR1 is ENHRY, CDR2 SYGVKD, per germline. Trimming removed 3 bases at V and 1 base at J, with 4 bases between.

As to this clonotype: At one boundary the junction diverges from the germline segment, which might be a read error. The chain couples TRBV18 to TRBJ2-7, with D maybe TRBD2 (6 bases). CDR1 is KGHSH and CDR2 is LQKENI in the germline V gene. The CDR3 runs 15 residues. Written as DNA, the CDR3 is TGTGCCAGCTCACTTGACGGAGGGGCTAGAGACGAGCAATACTTC. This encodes CASSLDGGARDEQYF.

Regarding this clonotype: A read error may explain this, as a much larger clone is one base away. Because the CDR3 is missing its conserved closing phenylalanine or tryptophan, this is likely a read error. The CDR3 loop is CASSLLRETQYL. CDR3 sequence (DNA): TGTGCCAGCAGCCTCCTTCGAGAGACCCAGTACCTC. The J gene is TRBJ2-5, the V gene TRBV28; D remains ambiguous. Germline V gene lookup returns CDR1 MDHEN and CDR2 SYDVKM. Trimming left V 6 bases short and J 4 bases short, with 9 bases between. There are 12 residues in the CDR3.

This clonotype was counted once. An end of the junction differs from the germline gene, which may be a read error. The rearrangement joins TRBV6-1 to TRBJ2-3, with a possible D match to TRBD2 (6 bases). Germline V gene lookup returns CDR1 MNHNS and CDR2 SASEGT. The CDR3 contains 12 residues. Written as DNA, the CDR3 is TGTGTCAGCAGGCGGACGGGGGATACACAGTATTTT. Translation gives CVSRRTGDTQYF.

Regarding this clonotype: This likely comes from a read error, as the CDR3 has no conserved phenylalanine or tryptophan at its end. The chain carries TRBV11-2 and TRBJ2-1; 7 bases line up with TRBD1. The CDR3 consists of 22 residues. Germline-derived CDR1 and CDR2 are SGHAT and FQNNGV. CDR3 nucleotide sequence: TGTGCCAGCAGCCTCTCCTACAGGGGTCCCGTGAAACAGGTTCGCTCCCACAATGAGCAGTTCCTC. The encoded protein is CASSLSYRGPVKQVRSHNEQFL.

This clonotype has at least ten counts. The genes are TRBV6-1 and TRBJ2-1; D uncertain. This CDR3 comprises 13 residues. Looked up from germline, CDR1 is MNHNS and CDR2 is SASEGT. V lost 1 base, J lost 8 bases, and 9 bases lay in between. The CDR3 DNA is TGTGCCAGCAGTGAAGAAATGGGCGATGAGCAGTTCTTC. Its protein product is CASSEEMGDEQFF.

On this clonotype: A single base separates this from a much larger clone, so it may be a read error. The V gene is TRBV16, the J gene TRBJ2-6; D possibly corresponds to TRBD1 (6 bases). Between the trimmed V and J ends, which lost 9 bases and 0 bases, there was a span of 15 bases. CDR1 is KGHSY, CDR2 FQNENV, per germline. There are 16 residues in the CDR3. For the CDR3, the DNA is TGTGCCAGTCGAGGGGGTCCATGCTCTGGGGCCAACGTCCTGACTTTC. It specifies CASRGGPCSGANVLTF.

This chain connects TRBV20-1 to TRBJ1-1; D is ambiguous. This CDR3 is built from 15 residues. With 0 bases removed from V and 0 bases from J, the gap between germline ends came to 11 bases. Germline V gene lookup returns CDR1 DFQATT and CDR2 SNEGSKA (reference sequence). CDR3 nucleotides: TGCAGTGCTAGAGATGGTGCGGGGATGAACACTGAAGCTTTCTTT. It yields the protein CSARDGAGMNTEAFF.